Here is one TCR beta chain with its context. The data stem from a study of blood T cell repertoires in COVID-19. Looking at the study overall: Material from acute and convalescent COVID-19 was sourced from the United States, Italy and Spain. Nucleic acid was either cDNA or gDNA, and it came from T cells, B-cell-depleted T cells, or PBMCs.

Per germline, CDR1 GTSNPN and CDR2 SVGIG (reference sequence). V lost 2 bases and J 6 bases, leaving 8 bases between the germline ends. The CDR3 extends over 12 amino acids. As processed by the authors: Estimated nucleated cell counts came from reference gene primer amplification. Libraries were prepared by immunoSEQ multiplex PCR; TCRdb keeps only in-frame clonotypes and omits some of them. Clonal size and the V and J genes are those of that table, whereas D and trimming came from the DNA. The data show 150,000 or so clones, 70% to 90% seen once. The source of this sequence is a human donor in a cohort sampled during active COVID-19. This sequence joins TRBV30 and TRBJ2-1; possible D gene TRBD1, 5 bases. Input material: peripheral blood. CDR3 sequence reads: CAWSYQGNEQFF. Here the CDR3 DNA reads TGTGCCTGGAGTTACCAGGGCAATGAGCAGTTCTTC.